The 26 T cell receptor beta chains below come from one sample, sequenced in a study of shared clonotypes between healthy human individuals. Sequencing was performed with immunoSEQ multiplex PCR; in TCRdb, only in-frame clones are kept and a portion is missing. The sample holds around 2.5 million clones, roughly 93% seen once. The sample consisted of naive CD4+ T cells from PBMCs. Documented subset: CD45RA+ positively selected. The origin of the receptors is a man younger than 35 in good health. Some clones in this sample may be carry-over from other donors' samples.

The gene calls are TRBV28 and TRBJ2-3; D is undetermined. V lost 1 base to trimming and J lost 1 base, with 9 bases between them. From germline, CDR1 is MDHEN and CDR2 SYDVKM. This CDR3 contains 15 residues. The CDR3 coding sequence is TGTGCCAGCAGTTTATCTGTCCTCGGCACAGATACGCAGTATTTT. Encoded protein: CASSLSVLGTDTQYF.

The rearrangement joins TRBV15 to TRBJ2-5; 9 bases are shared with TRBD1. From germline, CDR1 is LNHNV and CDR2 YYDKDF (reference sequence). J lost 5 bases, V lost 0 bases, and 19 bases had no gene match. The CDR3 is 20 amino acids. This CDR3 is CATSRDRGQGTSLGRETQYF. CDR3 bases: TGTGCCACCAGCAGAGACCGCGGACAGGGGACATCTTTGGGAAGGGAGACCCAGTACTTC. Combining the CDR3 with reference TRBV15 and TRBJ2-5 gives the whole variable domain DAMVIQNPRYQVTQFGKPVTLSCSQTLNHNVMYWYQQKSSQAPKLLFHYYDKDFNNEADTPDNFQSRRPNTSFCFLDIRSPGLGDTAMYLCATSRDRGQGTSLGRETQYFGPGTRLLVL.

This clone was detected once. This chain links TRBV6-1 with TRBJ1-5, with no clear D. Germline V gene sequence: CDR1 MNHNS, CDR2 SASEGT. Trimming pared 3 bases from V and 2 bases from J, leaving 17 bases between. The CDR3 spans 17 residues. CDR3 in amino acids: CASSEGTLGGGNQPQHF. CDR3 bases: TGTGCCAGCAGTGAGGGTACCCTAGGTGGGGGCAATCAGCCCCAGCATTTT.

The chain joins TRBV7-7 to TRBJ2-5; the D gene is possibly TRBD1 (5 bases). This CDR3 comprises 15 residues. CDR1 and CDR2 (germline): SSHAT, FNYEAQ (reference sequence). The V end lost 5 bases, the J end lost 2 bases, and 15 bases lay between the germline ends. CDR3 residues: CASSPRAGYQETQYF. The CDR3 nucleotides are TGTGCCAGCAGCCCCCGGGCAGGGTATCAAGAGACCCAGTACTTC.

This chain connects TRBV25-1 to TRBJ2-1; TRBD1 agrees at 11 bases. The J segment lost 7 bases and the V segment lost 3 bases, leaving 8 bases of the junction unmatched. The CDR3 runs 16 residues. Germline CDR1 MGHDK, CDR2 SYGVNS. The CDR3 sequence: CASSDRVGTGGNEQFF. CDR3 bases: TGTGCCAGCAGTGATCGGGTCGGGACAGGGGGGAATGAGCAGTTCTTC.

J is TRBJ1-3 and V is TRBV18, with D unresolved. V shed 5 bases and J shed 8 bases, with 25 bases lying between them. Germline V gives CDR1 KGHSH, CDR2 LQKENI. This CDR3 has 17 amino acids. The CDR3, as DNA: TGTGCCAGCTCATCCTTCGGGATTACCCATTCAGCTGACACCATATATTTT. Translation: CASSSFGITHSADTIYF.

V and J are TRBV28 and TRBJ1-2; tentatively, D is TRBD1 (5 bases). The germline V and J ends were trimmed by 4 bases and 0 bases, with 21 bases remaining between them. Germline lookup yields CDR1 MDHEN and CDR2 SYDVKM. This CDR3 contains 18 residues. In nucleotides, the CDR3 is TGTGCCAGCAGTTCCGGCGGGACCAACCTCTTAGCTAACTATGGCTACACCTTC. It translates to CASSSGGTNLLANYGYTF.

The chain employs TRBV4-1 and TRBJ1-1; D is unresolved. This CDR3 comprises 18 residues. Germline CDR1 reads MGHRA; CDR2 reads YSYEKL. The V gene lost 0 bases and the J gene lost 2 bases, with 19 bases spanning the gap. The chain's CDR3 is CASSQDVASLVQNTEAFF. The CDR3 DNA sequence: TGCGCCAGCAGCCAAGATGTGGCGTCCCTAGTCCAAAACACTGAAGCTTTCTTT.

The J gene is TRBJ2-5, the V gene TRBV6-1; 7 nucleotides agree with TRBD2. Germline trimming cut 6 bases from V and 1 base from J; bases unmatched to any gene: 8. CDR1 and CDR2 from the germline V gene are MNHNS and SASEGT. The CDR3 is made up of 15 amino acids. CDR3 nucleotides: TGTGCCAGCAGCAAAGAGCTAGCGGTCCAAGAGACCCAGTACTTC. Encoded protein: CASSKELAVQETQYF.

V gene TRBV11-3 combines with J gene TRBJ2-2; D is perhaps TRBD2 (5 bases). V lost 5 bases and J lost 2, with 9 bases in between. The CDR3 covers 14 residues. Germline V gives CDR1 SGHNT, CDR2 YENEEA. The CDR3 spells CASSPRGNTGELFF. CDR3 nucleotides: TGTGCCAGCAGCCCTCGGGGTAACACCGGGGAGCTGTTTTTT.

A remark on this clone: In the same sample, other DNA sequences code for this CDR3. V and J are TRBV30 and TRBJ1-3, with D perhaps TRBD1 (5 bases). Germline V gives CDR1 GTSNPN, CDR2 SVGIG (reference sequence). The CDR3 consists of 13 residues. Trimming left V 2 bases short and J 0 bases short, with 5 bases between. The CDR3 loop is CAWSRGSGNTIYF. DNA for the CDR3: TGTGCCTGGAGTAGGGGCTCTGGAAACACCATATATTTT.

CDR3 nucleotides: TGTGCCAGCTCACGACCTTTCCAAGAAGCAACTAATGAAAAACTGTTTTTT. As protein: CASSRPFQEATNEKLFF. The chain links TRBV18 to TRBJ1-4; D gene ambiguous. This CDR3 region has 17 residues. V was pared by 4 bases and J by 0 bases, with 15 bases between. Germline CDR1 reads KGHSH; CDR2 reads LQKENI.

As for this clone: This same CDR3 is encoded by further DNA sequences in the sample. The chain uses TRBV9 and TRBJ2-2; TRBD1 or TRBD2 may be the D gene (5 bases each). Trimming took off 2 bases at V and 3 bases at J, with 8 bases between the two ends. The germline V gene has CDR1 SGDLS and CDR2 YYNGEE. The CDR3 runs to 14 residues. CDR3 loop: CASSVLGDTGELFF. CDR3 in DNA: TGTGCCAGCAGCGTTCTGGGGGACACCGGGGAGCTGTTTTTT. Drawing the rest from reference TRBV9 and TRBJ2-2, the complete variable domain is DSGVTQTPKHLITATGQRVTLRCSPRSGDLSVYWYQQSLDQGLQFLIQYYNGEERAKGNILERFSAQQFPDLHSELNLSSLELGDSALYFCASSVLGDTGELFFGEGSRLTVL.

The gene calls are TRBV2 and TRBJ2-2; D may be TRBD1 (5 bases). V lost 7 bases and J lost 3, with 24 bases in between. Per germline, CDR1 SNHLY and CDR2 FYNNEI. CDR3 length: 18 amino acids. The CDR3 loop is CASNQGSSSRDYTGELFF. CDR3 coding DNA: TGTGCCAGCAATCAGGGTTCCTCCTCCAGAGACTACACCGGGGAGCTGTTTTTT. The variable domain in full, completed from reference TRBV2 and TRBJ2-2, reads EPEVTQTPSHQVTQMGQEVILRCVPISNHLYFYWYRQILGQKVEFLVSFYNNEISEKSEIFDDQFSVERPDGSNFTLKIRSTKLEDSAMYFCASNQGSSSRDYTGELFFGEGSRLTVL.

CDR3 protein: CASRPMVAGGPNGELFF. In DNA form, the CDR3 reads TGTGCCAGCCGCCCCATGGTAGCGGGAGGGCCAAACGGGGAGCTGTTTTTT. The V call is TRBV27, the J call TRBJ2-2; the match to TRBD2 covers 11 bases. V was pared by 8 bases and J by 7 bases, with 15 bases of the junction left unmatched. Germline CDR1 and CDR2: MNHEY and SMNVEV (reference sequence). The length of the CDR3 is 17 residues.

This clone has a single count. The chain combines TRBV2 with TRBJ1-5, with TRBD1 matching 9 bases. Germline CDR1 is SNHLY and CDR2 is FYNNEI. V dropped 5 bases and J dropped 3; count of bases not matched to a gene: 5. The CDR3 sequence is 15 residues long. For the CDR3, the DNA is TGTGCCAGCAGTCGCATACAGGGGGCCAATCAGCCCCAGCATTTT. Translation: CASSRIQGANQPQHF.

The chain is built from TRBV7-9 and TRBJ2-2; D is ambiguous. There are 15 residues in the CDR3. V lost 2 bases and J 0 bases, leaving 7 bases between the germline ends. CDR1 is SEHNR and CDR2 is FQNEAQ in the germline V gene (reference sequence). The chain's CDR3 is CASSLMLANTGELFF. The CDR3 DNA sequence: TGTGCCAGCAGCTTAATGTTAGCGAACACCGGGGAGCTGTTTTTT.

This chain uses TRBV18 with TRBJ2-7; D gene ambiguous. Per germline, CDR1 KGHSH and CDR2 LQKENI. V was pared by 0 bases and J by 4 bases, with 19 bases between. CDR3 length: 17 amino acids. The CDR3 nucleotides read TGTGCCAGCTCACCACCGTCGGGTGTGGGAACGGTATACGAGCAGTACTTC. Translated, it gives CASSPPSGVGTVYEQYF.

CDR3 in DNA: TGTGCCAGCAGTGGGGTATGGTGGGAGCAGTACTTC. Translated, it gives CASSGVWWEQYF. The chain carries TRBV28 and TRBJ2-7, with no clear D. Germline CDR1 and CDR2: MDHEN and SYDVKM. Trimming took off 5 bases at V and 7 bases at J, with 12 bases between the two ends. CDR3 length: 12 amino acids. The whole variable domain, filled in from reference TRBV28 and TRBJ2-7, reads DVKVTQSSRYLVKRTGEKVFLECVQDMDHENMFWYRQDPGLGLRLIYFSYDVKMKEKGDIPEGYSVSREKKERFSLILESASTNQTSMYLCASSGVWWEQYFGPGTRLTVT.

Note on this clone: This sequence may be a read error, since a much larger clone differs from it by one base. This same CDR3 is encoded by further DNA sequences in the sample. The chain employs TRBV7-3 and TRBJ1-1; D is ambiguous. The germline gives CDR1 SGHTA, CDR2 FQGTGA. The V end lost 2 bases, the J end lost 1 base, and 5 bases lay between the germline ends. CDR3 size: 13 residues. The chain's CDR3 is CASSLERNTEAFF. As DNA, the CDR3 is TGTGCCAGCAGCTTAGAGCGGAACACTGAAGCTTTCTTT.

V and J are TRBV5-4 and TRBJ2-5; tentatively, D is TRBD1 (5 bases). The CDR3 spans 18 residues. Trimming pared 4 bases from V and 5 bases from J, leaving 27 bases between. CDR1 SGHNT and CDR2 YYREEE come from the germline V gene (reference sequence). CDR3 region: CASSPRRSGRQTKETQYF. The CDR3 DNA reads TGTGCCAGCAGCCCCAGGCGGTCAGGAAGACAGACCAAGGAGACCCAGTACTTC.

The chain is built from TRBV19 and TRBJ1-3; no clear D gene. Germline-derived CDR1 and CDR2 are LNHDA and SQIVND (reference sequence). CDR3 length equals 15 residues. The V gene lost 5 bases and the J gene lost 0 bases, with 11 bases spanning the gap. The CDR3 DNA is TGTGCCAGTAGTGCCCAGGCGCTCTCTGGAAACACCATATATTTT. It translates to CASSAQALSGNTIYF.

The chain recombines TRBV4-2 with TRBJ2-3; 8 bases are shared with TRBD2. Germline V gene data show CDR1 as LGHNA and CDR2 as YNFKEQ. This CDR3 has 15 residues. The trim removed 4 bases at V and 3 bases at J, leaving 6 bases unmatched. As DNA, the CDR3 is TGTGCCAGCAGCCTCGGACTAGCCGAAACAGATACGCAGTATTTT. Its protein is CASSLGLAETDTQYF.

The CDR3 DNA follows: TGTGCCACCAGCAGAGATCCGATGGAGCAGCAGCAGTTCTTC. Translated: CATSRDPMEQQQFF. The chain joins TRBV15 to TRBJ2-1, with unresolved D. CDR1 is LNHNV and CDR2 is YYDKDF in the germline V gene (reference sequence). The CDR3 spans 14 residues. With 0 bases removed from V and 11 bases from J, the gap between germline ends came to 14 bases.

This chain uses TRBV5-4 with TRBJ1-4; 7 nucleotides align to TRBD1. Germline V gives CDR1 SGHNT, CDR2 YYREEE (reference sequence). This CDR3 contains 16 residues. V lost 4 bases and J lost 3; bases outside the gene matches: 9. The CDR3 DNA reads TGTGCCAGCAGCGACCGACAGGGATCGGCTAATGAAAAACTGTTTTTT. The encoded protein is CASSDRQGSANEKLFF.

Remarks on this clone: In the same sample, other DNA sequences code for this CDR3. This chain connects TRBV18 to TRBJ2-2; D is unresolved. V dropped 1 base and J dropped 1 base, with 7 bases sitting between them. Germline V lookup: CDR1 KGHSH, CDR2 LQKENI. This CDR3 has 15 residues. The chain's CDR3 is CASSPLSGNTGELFF. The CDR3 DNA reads TGTGCCAGCTCACCACTGTCAGGGAACACCGGGGAGCTGTTTTTT.